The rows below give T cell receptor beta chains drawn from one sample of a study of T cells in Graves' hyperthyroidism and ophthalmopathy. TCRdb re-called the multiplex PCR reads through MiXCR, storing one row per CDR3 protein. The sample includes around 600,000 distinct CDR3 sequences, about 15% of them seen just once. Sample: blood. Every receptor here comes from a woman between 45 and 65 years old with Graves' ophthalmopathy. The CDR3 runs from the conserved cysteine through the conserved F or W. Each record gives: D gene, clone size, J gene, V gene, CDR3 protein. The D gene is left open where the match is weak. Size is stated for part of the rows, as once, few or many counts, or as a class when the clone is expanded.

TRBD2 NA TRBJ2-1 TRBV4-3 CASSQELAGGGDEQFF
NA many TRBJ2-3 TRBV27 CASSFFWDPKKADTQYF
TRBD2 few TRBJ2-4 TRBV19 CASTDLAAGGIQYF
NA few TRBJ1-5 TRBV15 CATSSEDTSRGNQPQHF
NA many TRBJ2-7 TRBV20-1 CSASDTTVSYEQYF
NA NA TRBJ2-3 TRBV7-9 CASSLLRGGRTRGTDTQYF
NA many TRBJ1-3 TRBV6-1 CASILPGQEVLSGNTIYF
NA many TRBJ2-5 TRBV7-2 CASSLADSQTQYF
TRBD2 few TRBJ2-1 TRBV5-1 CASSPPGLAGGGQFF
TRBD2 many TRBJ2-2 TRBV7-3 CASSPNAGGYTGELFF
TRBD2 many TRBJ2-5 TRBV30 CAWSVLAEQETQYF
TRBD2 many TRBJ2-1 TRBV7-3 CASRLAGGDEQFF
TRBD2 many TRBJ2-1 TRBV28 CASSFSLAGVRGNEQFF
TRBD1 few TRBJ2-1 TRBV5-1 CASSLGDRGLFF
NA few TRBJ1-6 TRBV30 CAWTRGGQINSPLHF
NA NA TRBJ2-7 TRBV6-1 CASSEPGTWTYEQYF
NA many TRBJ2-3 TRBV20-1 CSARDPARQSTDTQYF
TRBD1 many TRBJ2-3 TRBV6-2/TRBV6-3 CASSYYKTGLDTQYF
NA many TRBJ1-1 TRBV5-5 CASSVQGRNTEAFF
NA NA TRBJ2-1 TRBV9 CASSRRGDIDEQFF
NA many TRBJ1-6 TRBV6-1 CASRTASGRSPLHF
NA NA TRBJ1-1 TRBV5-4 CASSGSRKLNTEAFF
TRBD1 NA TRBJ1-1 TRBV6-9 CASSLTGTGVFNTEAFF
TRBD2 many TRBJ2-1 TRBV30 CAWRLAGGPWNEQFF
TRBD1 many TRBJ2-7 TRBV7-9 CATGGALNEQYF